This T cell receptor (beta chain) originates from a study of blood T cell repertoires in COVID-19. The protocol was immunoSEQ multiplex PCR, while the TCRdb copy is restricted to in-frame clones and leaves out a portion. This table holds nearly 200,000 clones, about four fifths found once. Cohort 3 donors were reported recovered after two negative PCRs, clearance, or symptom resolution. This sequence was found in a man aged 40-49 years who had recovered from COVID-19. Sequencing used PBMCs or T cells enriched from blood (not recorded which).

CDR3 bases: TGTGCCAGCAGTTCGAACAGGGGGGCAGATACGCAGTATTTT. Translation: CASSSNRGADTQYF. The rearrangement uses TRBV5-5 and TRBJ2-3; 8 bases are shared with TRBD1. CDR1 and CDR2 from the germline V gene are SGHKS and YYEKEE (reference sequence). The ends lost 5 bases at V and 4 bases at J; junction bases unmatched: 6. This CDR3 is 14 amino acids long.